The 16 T cell receptor beta chains presented below share a single source sample, sequenced in a study of T-cell reconstitution after alpha-beta-depleted transplantation in children. Construction of the TCRbeta library involved unique molecular identifiers. TCRdb fed the PCR reads into MiXCR, producing one record per CDR3 protein. This sample has hundreds of thousands of distinct CDR3 sequences; roughly 13% occur once, and the top ten carry over 2%. Sequencing was performed on PBMCs, mostly from graft donor cells, taken 360 days after TCRalphabeta/CD19-depleted stem cell transplant. These receptors were taken from a male patient under 18 who had a stem cell transplant for acute myeloid leukemia, so the T cells may come from the graft donor.

The chain joins TRBV7-9 to TRBJ2-7, with 9 bases aligning to TRBD1. CDR3 length: 15 amino acids. Germline-derived CDR1 and CDR2 are SEHNR and FQNEAQ (reference sequence). V shed 5 bases and J 4 bases; nucleotides not matched to a gene: 9. The CDR3 nucleotides are TGTGCCAGCAGCCCTGGGACAGGGCTTTCTTACGAGCAGTACTTC. This translates into CASSPGTGLSYEQYF.

This clonotype was seen many times. V and J are TRBV28 and TRBJ1-6; 7 nucleotides align to TRBD1. Trimming cost V 6 bases and J 9 bases; bases outside gene matches: 8. Germline loops: CDR1 MDHEN, CDR2 SYDVKM. The CDR3 has 14 residues. CDR3 nucleotides: TGTGCCAGCAGGTTGACAGGGTTAGGTTCACCCCTCCACTTT. This gives the protein CASRLTGLGSPLHF.

The gene calls are TRBV3-1 and TRBJ2-1; 16 bases match TRBD2. Germline assignment: CDR1 LGHDT and CDR2 YNNKEL (reference sequence). With 3 bases clipped from V and 7 bases from J, the junction kept 6 bases outside the gene matches. This CDR3 spans 17 amino acids. CDR3 sequence: CASSQGGGLAGGNEQFF. CDR3 nucleotide sequence: TGTGCCAGCAGCCAGGGGGGGGGACTAGCGGGAGGGAATGAGCAGTTCTTC.

The chain couples TRBV11-2 to TRBJ2-7, with 9 nucleotides matching TRBD2. Germline CDR1 is SGHAT and CDR2 is FQNNGV. The CDR3 spans 21 residues. V trimming: 1 base; J trimming: 5 bases; junction bases outside the gene matches: 24. Written as DNA, the CDR3 is TGTGCCAGCAGCTTAGTGAGAATGGGAGTCTTCTTAGCGGGAGACACAAACGAGCAGTACTTC. Amino acid sequence: CASSLVRMGVFLAGDTNEQYF. Full variable domain (missing parts from reference TRBV11-2 and TRBJ2-7): EAGVAQSPRYKIIEKRQSVAFWCNPISGHATLYWYQQILGQGPKLLIQFQNNGVVDDSQLPKDRFSAERLKGVDSTLKIQPAKLEDSAVYLCASSLVRMGVFLAGDTNEQYFGPGTRLTVT.

The chain links TRBV6-5 to TRBJ2-1; a possible D gene is TRBD1 (5 bases). V was clipped by 2 bases and J by 7 bases, with 9 bases between them. This CDR3 is 13 amino acids long. Germline CDR1 and CDR2: MNHEY and SVGAGI. This chain's CDR3 is CASSYLRVNEQFF. The CDR3 nucleotides read TGTGCCAGCAGTTACCTCAGGGTGAATGAGCAGTTCTTC.

This clonotype was recorded a few times. This chain joins TRBV18 and TRBJ2-5, with D possibly being TRBD2 (5 bases). Germline V lookup: CDR1 KGHSH, CDR2 LQKENI. This CDR3 is built from 14 residues. V lost 3 bases and J lost 1, with 9 bases in between. In DNA, the CDR3 is TGTGCCAGCTCACCGGAGGCGATCCAAGAGACCCAGTACTTC. It encodes CASSPEAIQETQYF. Based on the CDR3 plus reference TRBV18 and TRBJ2-5, the full variable domain is NAGVMQNPRHLVRRRGQEARLRCSPMKGHSHVYWYRQLPEEGLKFMVYLQKENIIDESGMPKERFSAEFPKEGPSILRIQQVVRGDSAAYFCASSPEAIQETQYFGPGTRLLVL.

The rearrangement uses TRBV4-2 and TRBJ1-1, with D uncertain. V lost 0 bases and J 1 base, leaving 9 bases between the germline ends. This CDR3 is built from 15 residues. From germline, CDR1 is LGHNA and CDR2 YNFKEQ. Written as DNA, the CDR3 is TGTGCCAGCAGCCAAGATATTGTCCCGAACACTGAAGCTTTCTTT. Translation: CASSQDIVPNTEAFF.

The chain is built from TRBV12-3 or TRBV12-4 and TRBJ1-1; weak D call: TRBD1 (5 bases). This CDR3 contains 14 residues. Trimming cost V 6 bases and J 5 bases, with 16 bases left between them. The CDR3 reads CASSPRPGWTEAFF. The CDR3 DNA reads TGTGCCAGCAGCCCCAGACCAGGGTGGACTGAAGCTTTCTTT.

This clonotype was counted only a few times. The V and J genes are TRBV28 and TRBJ1-1; D is unclear. This CDR3 has 13 residues. Germline lookup yields CDR1 MDHEN and CDR2 SYDVKM. Trimming took off 7 bases at V and 1 base at J, with 10 bases between the two ends. The CDR3 DNA reads as TGTGCCAGCACCCCGACTCAGAACACTGAAGCTTTCTTT. This translates into CASTPTQNTEAFF.

As to this clonotype: Since no conserved phenylalanine or tryptophan closes the CDR3, a read error is the likely cause. The chain has TRBV4-3 and TRBJ2-5, with D perhaps TRBD2 (6 bases). The CDR3 contains 15 residues. V lost 0 bases and J 9 bases, leaving 17 bases between the germline ends. From germline, CDR1 is LGHNA and CDR2 YSLEER. The CDR3 region has the DNA TGCGCCAGCAGCCAAGAAGTCCGGGGGTTTCGAGCCCAGTACTAC. Translation gives CASSQEVRGFRAQYY.

The rearrangement joins TRBV20-1 to TRBJ1-5; 7 bases agree with TRBD1. The CDR3 loop spans 15 amino acids. Per germline, CDR1 DFQATT and CDR2 SNEGSKA (reference sequence). V was pared by 6 bases and J by 2 bases, with 10 bases of the junction left unmatched. CDR3 coding DNA: TGCAGTGCCGAACAGGGGAGCGGGGGCAATCAGCCCCAGCATTTT. Amino acids: CSAEQGSGGNQPQHF.

This clonotype was recorded a few times. The V and J genes are TRBV2 and TRBJ2-3, with 9 bases aligning to TRBD1. The CDR3 runs to 15 residues. V was pared by 5 bases and J by 5 bases, with 8 bases of the junction left unmatched. Germline-derived CDR1 and CDR2 are SNHLY and FYNNEI. The CDR3 DNA sequence: TGTGCCAGCAGTACGGACAGGGGATTTGGAGATACGCAGTATTTT. It yields the protein CASSTDRGFGDTQYF.

This clonotype was seen a handful of times. This chain connects TRBV3-1 to TRBJ2-3; D might be TRBD2 (6 bases). The ends were cut back, 4 bases at V and 8 bases at J, with 13 bases in the middle. The CDR3 covers 13 residues. Per germline, CDR1 LGHDT and CDR2 YNNKEL (reference sequence). The CDR3 DNA reads TGTGCCAGCAGCCCTCGGGAGCGGGTTACGCAGTATTTT. It encodes CASSPRERVTQYF.

CDR3 amino acids: CASSVAGQNYGYTF. For the CDR3, the DNA is TGTGCCAGCAGCGTAGCAGGACAGAACTATGGCTACACCTTC. V and J are TRBV9 and TRBJ1-2; D might be TRBD1 (6 bases). Germline loops: CDR1 SGDLS, CDR2 YYNGEE. CDR3 length equals 14 residues. Trimming took 0 bases from V and 2 from J, leaving 8 bases between them.

The CDR3 region has the DNA TGTGCCAGCAGCCCCCGGGTCAGGGGCTACGAGCAGTACTTC. This gives the protein CASSPRVRGYEQYF. The chain joins TRBV16 to TRBJ2-7, with D possibly TRBD1 on 6 matching bases. Trimming removed 4 bases at V and 3 bases at J, with 13 bases between. Germline CDR1 reads KGHSY; CDR2 reads FQNENV. The CDR3 is 14 residues long. Using reference TRBV16 and TRBJ2-7 for the parts outside the CDR3, the full variable domain is GEEVAQTPKHLVRGEGQKAKLYCAPIKGHSYVFWYQQVLKNEFKFLISFQNENVFDETGMPKERFSAKCLPNSPCSLEIQATKLEDSAVYFCASSPRVRGYEQYFGPGTRLTVT.

This clonotype was recorded many times. The V and J genes are TRBV15 and TRBJ2-1; the D call may be TRBD1 or TRBD2 (5 bases each). CDR1 and CDR2 (germline): LNHNV, YYDKDF (reference sequence). Trimming took 2 bases from V and 6 from J, leaving 17 bases between them. The CDR3 is 16 amino acids. The CDR3, as DNA: TGTGCCACCAGCAGACCCGGGACCACCGGCGCCAATGAGCAGTTCTTC. Protein: CATSRPGTTGANEQFF.